Sequencing of this T cell receptor (beta chain) was carried out in a study of CD8 T cells in ankylosing spondylitis. Remarks on this clonotype: The antigen is undetermined.

Germline V gene sequence: CDR1 SGDLS, CDR2 YYNGEE. V lost 3 bases and J lost 2, with 10 bases in between. This CDR3 has 14 residues. Overall study results and limits: As reported, disease-linked clones showed significant enrichment in matched ankylosing spondylitis synovial fluid. There were earlier reports of some motif variants in reactive arthritis synovial fluid and blood. Seemingly characteristic of ankylosing spondylitis blood was a TCR beta motif consisting of under ten highly homologous variants.

TCRdb reprocessed the 5' RACE reads with MiXCR, giving one entry per CDR3 protein. The sample has approximately 300,000 distinct CDR3 sequences, more than 20% seen once. The sequence derives from a female donor with ankylosing spondylitis or in good health (not recorded which). This sequence joins TRBV9 and TRBJ2-3; weak D call: TRBD1 (5 bases). Source material: blood, either unsorted or a sorted T cell fraction (not recorded which). The CDR3 bases are TGTGCCAGCAGCGCCCGACAGACCACAGATACGCAGTATTTT. Translating it yields CASSARQTTDTQYF. Based on the CDR3 plus reference TRBV9 and TRBJ2-3, the full variable domain is DSGVTQTPKHLITATGQRVTLRCSPRSGDLSVYWYQQSLDQGLQFLIQYYNGEERAKGNILERFSAQQFPDLHSELNLSSLELGDSALYFCASSARQTTDTQYFGPGTRLTVL.